This T cell receptor (beta chain) was recovered during a study of blood T cells in healthy people across ages. This clonotype was observed many times. For the second PCR, which ran for 7 to 11 cycles, a sample-barcoded 5' primer and a J-beta primer mix were used. TCRdb fed the 5' RACE reads into MiXCR, producing one record per CDR3 protein. The sample has roughly 640,000 distinct CDR3 sequences, roughly 30% seen once. The CDR3 loop spans 14 amino acids. J lost 6 bases, V lost 11 bases, and 12 bases had no gene match. CDR1 is MNHNS and CDR2 is SASEGT in the germline V gene. The chain couples TRBV6-1 to TRBJ1-4, with 7 bases that match TRBD1. The material sequenced was blood. This receptor was taken from a woman older than 75 in good health. CDR3 coding DNA: TGTGCCTCGAGGACAGGATTCGAATATGAAAAACTGTTTTTT. This translates into CASRTGFEYEKLFF.